The following is a T cell receptor beta chain sequence with its context. This entry belongs to a study of blood T cell repertoires in COVID-19. Study-level background: PBMCs, B-cell-depleted T cells, or T cells were the source of the cDNA or gDNA that made up the material.

Germline CDR1 and CDR2: SGDLS and YYNGEE. The CDR3 sequence is 16 residues long. Trimming took 2 bases from V and 2 from J, leaving 15 bases between them. TCRdb's copy holds only in-frame clones and misses some; the assay was immunoSEQ multiplex PCR. Of some 240,000 clones in the sample, around nine tenths were seen once. The V call is TRBV9, the J call TRBJ2-3; D might be TRBD1 (6 bases). Sequencing input: peripheral blood. This TCR was recovered from a man between 60 and 75 years old with COVID-19, enrolled during active disease. This CDR3 reads CASSVGTLRPTDTQYF. CDR3 coding DNA: TGTGCCAGCAGCGTGGGGACACTTAGGCCCACAGATACGCAGTATTTT.